The 2 T cell receptor beta chains below were found in one sample sequenced in a study of identical twins. One entry per CDR3 protein, called by TCRdb with MiXCR from the 5' RACE reads. The profile shows hundreds of thousands of distinct CDR3 sequences, approximately 22% of them singletons. The same sample was also used in a study of T cells expressing NK-cell markers.

Sequences were obtained from PBMCs. The source of these receptors is a young woman in good health.

This clonotype showed up just a few times. This rearrangement joins TRBV20-1 to TRBJ1-2; TRBD1 agrees at 7 bases. CDR3 length: 12 amino acids. Per the germline V gene, CDR1 is DFQATT and CDR2 is SNEGSKA (reference sequence). V lost 4 bases to trimming and J lost 7 bases; unmatched junction nucleotides: 6. CDR3 in amino acids: CSATRQGGGYTF. In nucleotides, the CDR3 is TGCAGTGCTACTAGACAGGGAGGTGGCTACACCTTC.

The J gene is TRBJ2-1, the V gene TRBV11-2; 8 nucleotides match TRBD2. V gave up 5 bases and J gave up 9 bases; unmatched junction bases: 6. The CDR3 runs to 13 residues. Germline values: CDR1 SGHAT, CDR2 FQNNGV. The CDR3 spells CASSPSSGIEQFF. In DNA, the CDR3 is TGTGCCAGCAGCCCTAGTAGCGGGATTGAGCAGTTCTTC.